A selection of T cell receptor beta chains follows, all from one sample in a study of blood T cell repertoires in COVID-19. Measured with immunoSEQ multiplex PCR; TCRdb has only the in-frame clones, and not every one. There are some 390,000 clones in the sample; over 85% occur only once, and approximately 1.5% lies in the top ten. Sequenced sample: PBMCs or T cells enriched from blood (not recorded which). The receptors shown here come from a young woman who had recovered from COVID-19. Each CDR3 is given with its conserved first and last residue. The D gene is left open where the match is weak. Rows may omit the clone size; those that give it use once, few, many or a size class.

NA	TRBJ2-5	TRBD1	TRBV7-9	CASSLGQGSGQGYQETQYF	TGTGCCAGCAGCTTAGGCCAAGGTTCGGGACAGGGGTACCAAGAGACCCAGTACTTC
NA	TRBJ2-1	NA	TRBV5-1	CASTPSGANNEQFF	TGCGCCAGCACCCCCTCAGGTGCTAACAATGAGCAGTTCTTC
NA	TRBJ2-5	NA	TRBV27	CASSSSPGLTQETQYF	TGTGCCAGCAGCAGTAGTCCGGGACTCACACAAGAGACCCAGTACTTC
few	TRBJ1-2	NA	TRBV14	CASSQDLRGFGYTF	TGTGCCAGCAGCCAAGATCTTAGAGGGTTTGGCTACACCTTC
NA	TRBJ2-1	TRBD2	TRBV27	CASSFSGRTYNEQFF	TGTGCCAGCAGTTTTAGCGGGAGGACCTACAATGAGCAGTTCTTC
NA	TRBJ2-1	NA	TRBV6-1	CASSESWQGGYNEQFF	TGTGCCAGCAGTGAGAGTTGGCAGGGTGGATACAATGAGCAGTTCTTC
NA	TRBJ1-2	NA	TRBV30	CAWGAVLRGGYTF	TGTGCCTGGGGGGCCGTCTTAAGGGGTGGCTACACCTTC
once	TRBJ1-2	TRBD1	TRBV6-2/TRBV6-3	CASSYQRTGGRYGYTF	TGTGCCAGCAGTTACCAGAGGACAGGGGGCCGCTATGGCTACACCTTC
once	TRBJ1-4	NA	TRBV9	CASGGGSVGEKLFF	TGTGCCAGTGGGGGCGGATCGGTGGGAGAAAAACTGTTTTTT
NA	TRBJ1-4	TRBD1	TRBV3-1/TRBV3-2	CASATGGLDEKLFF	TGTGCCAGTGCCACAGGGGGCTTGGATGAAAAACTGTTTTTT
many	TRBJ1-1	NA	TRBV5-1	CASSLLGHPNTEAFF	TGCGCCAGCAGCTTGCTGGGACACCCGAACACTGAAGCTTTCTTT
NA	TRBJ1-1	NA	TRBV7-2	CASSYSTGMNTEAFF	TGTGCCAGCAGCTATTCGACAGGAATGAACACTGAAGCTTTCTTT
NA	TRBJ1-5	NA	TRBV30	CAWSHGQLPQHF	TGTGCCTGGAGCCACGGACAGTTGCCCCAGCATTTT
NA	TRBJ1-2	TRBD1	TRBV19	CASSINRGQGYTF	TGTGCCAGTAGTATTAACAGGGGGCAAGGCTACACCTTC
NA	TRBJ2-1	NA	TRBV5-6	CASSLLAPSDEQFF	TGTGCCAGCAGCTTGCTAGCTCCGAGCGATGAGCAGTTCTTC
NA	TRBJ2-1	TRBD2	TRBV28	CASSKGLAERNEQFF	TGTGCCAGCAGTAAGGGACTAGCGGAAAGGAATGAGCAGTTCTTC
NA	TRBJ1-1	NA	TRBV28	CASSPTGLTNTEAFF	TGTGCCAGCAGTCCTACAGGTTTGACGAACACTGAAGCTTTCTTT
NA	TRBJ1-1	NA	TRBV7-2	CASSTVSGLLGEAFF	TGTGCCAGCAGCACCGTTAGTGGGCTGTTAGGTGAAGCTTTCTTT
NA	TRBJ1-3	NA	TRBV15	CATSRDEGQPLNSFGGNTIYF	TGTGCCACCAGCAGAGATGAAGGACAGCCACTTAATTCCTTCGGGGGAAACACCATATATTTT
NA	TRBJ1-1	NA	TRBV19	CASTLGGSTHMNTEAFF	TGTGCCAGTACCCTCGGGGGGTCCACACACATGAACACTGAAGCTTTCTTT
NA	TRBJ1-4	TRBD1	TRBV7-9	CASSEAGQGAREKLFF	TGTGCCAGCAGCGAAGCGGGACAGGGGGCTCGAGAAAAACTGTTTTTT
once	TRBJ2-7	TRBD1	TRBV12-3/TRBV12-4	CASRPGQVYEQYF	TGTGCCAGCAGACCGGGACAGGTCTACGAGCAGTACTTC
NA	TRBJ2-4	NA	TRBV29-1	CSGLRDIQYF	TGCAGCGGACTACGAGACATTCAGTACTTC
NA	TRBJ2-2	TRBD1	TRBV5-8	CASSSLRGSGPRSGELFF	TGTGCCAGCAGCTCACTCAGGGGGTCTGGGCCGAGGTCCGGGGAGCTGTTTTTT
NA	TRBJ1-1	NA	TRBV28	CASSFGLTEAFF	TGTGCCAGCAGTTTCGGACTTACTGAAGCTTTCTTT
NA	TRBJ2-3	NA	TRBV15	CATSPSYEDTQYF	TGTGCCACCAGCCCTTCCTACGAGGATACGCAGTATTTT
NA	TRBJ1-1	NA	TRBV6-4	CASSSTGSGTEAFF	TGTGCCAGCAGTAGCACAGGGTCAGGCACTGAAGCTTTCTTT